Described below is a single T cell receptor beta chain sequence and its context. The antigen is unknown. Between the trimmed V and J ends, which lost 5 bases and 5 bases, there was a span of 12 bases. CDR3 length: 14 amino acids. Germline V gene sequence: CDR1 MNHEY, CDR2 SMNVEV (reference sequence). The data stem from a study of OX40 agonist ivuxolimab in advanced cancers. Whole-study findings and limits: Some patients without response likewise showed low normalized clonal expansion. The average count of expanded clones was higher among CD8+ T cells than among CD4+.

Excluded were patients having autoimmune disease history or systemic immunosuppression. Measured with immunoSEQ multiplex PCR; TCRdb has only the in-frame clones, and not every one. The sample holds 60,000 to 85,000 clones, over 75% seen once. This receptor was taken from an adult with an advanced solid tumor such as melanoma, head and neck, liver or kidney cancer. The V gene is TRBV27, the J gene TRBJ2-2; TRBD1 is a possible D gene (6 bases). The source was CD4+ or CD8+ T cells sorted from blood, collected in a trial of the OX40 agonist ivuxolimab. In nucleotides, the CDR3 is TGTGCCAGCAGTAGGACAGCCCGAACCGGGGAGCTGTTTTTT. Its protein product is CASSRTARTGELFF.